Listed here are 4 T cell receptor beta chains from one sample, sequenced in a study of cytomegalovirus exposure and HLA in healthy donors. PCR was performed using 60 Vbeta and 13 Jbeta primers. Produced via immunoSEQ multiplex PCR; TCRdb's table is partial and in-frame only. The sample shows approximately 54,000 clones, about four fifths of them seen only once. Sequenced input: PBMCs. All receptors derive from a woman aged 18-29 years in good health and CMV-seronegative.

This clone came up a few times. The rearrangement links TRBV29-1 to TRBJ1-1; D is possibly TRBD1 (6 bases). The CDR3 sequence is 12 residues long. Trimming removed 6 bases from V and 11 bases from J, with 19 bases in between. Germline values: CDR1 SQVTM, CDR2 ANQGSEA. The CDR3 here is CSVFARGSRAFF. CDR3 DNA: TGCAGCGTCTTTGCGAGGGGGTCGAGGGCTTTCTTT.

The chain carries TRBV9 and TRBJ2-2, with D perhaps matching TRBD2 (5 bases). Trimming took off 4 bases at V and 1 base at J, with 14 bases between the two ends. CDR1 and CDR2 (germline): SGDLS, YYNGEE. This CDR3 comprises 16 residues. The CDR3 sequence: CASSTSGTQNTGELFF. CDR3 nucleotide sequence: TGTGCCAGCAGCACGAGCGGAACTCAGAACACCGGGGAGCTGTTTTTT.

As for this clone: The junction and the germline gene differ at one end; a read error may be behind it. The gene calls are TRBV7-8 and TRBJ1-5; 10 bases align to TRBD1. Germline V gene lookup returns CDR1 SGHVS and CDR2 FQNEAQ. The length of the CDR3 is 19 residues. CDR3 loop: CASSLDLGSGQGGNRPQHF. The CDR3 coding sequence is TGTGCCAGCAGCTTAGATTTGGGCAGTGGACAGGGGGGTAATCGGCCCCAGCATTTT.

The chain employs TRBV28 and TRBJ1-2; D is perhaps TRBD1 (5 bases). Germline CDR1 is MDHEN and CDR2 is SYDVKM. V was shortened by 6 bases and J by 0 bases, with 11 bases between the two germline ends. This CDR3 comprises 14 residues. Here the CDR3 reads CASRPRVSNYGYTF. The CDR3 nucleotides are TGTGCCAGCAGACCCAGGGTTTCTAACTATGGCTACACCTTC.